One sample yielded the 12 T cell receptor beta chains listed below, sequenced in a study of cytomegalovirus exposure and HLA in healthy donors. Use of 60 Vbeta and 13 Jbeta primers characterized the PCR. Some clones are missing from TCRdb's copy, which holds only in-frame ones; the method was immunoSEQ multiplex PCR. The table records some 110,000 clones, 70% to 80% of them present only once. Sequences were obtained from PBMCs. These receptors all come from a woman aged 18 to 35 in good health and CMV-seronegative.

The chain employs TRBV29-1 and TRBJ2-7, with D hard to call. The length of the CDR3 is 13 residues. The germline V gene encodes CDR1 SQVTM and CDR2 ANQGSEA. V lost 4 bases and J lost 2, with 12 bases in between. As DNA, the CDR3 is TGCAGCGTTGGGCCGGCGGATGCCTACGAGCAGTACTTC. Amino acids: CSVGPADAYEQYF.

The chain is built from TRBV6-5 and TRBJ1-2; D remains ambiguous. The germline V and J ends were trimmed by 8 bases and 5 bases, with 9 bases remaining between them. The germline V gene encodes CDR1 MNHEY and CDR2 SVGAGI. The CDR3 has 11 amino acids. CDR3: CASYGSYGYTF. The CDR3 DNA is TGTGCCAGCTACGGGTCGTATGGCTACACCTTC.

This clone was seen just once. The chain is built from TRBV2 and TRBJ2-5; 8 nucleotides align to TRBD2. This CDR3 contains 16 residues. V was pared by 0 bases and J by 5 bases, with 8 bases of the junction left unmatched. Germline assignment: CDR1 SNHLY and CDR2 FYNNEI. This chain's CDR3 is CASSEANGGADETQYF. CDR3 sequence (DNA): TGTGCCAGCAGTGAAGCTAACGGGGGGGCCGATGAGACCCAGTACTTC. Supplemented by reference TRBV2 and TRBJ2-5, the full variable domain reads EPEVTQTPSHQVTQMGQEVILRCVPISNHLYFYWYRQILGQKVEFLVSFYNNEISEKSEIFDDQFSVERPDGSNFTLKIRSTKLEDSAMYFCASSEANGGADETQYFGPGTRLLVL.

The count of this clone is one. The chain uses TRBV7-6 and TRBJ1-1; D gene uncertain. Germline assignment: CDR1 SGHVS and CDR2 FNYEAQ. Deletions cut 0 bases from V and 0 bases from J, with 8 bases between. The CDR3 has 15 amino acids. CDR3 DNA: TGTGCCAGCAGCTTAGCTACAGCCGTGAACACTGAAGCTTTCTTT. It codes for CASSLATAVNTEAFF.

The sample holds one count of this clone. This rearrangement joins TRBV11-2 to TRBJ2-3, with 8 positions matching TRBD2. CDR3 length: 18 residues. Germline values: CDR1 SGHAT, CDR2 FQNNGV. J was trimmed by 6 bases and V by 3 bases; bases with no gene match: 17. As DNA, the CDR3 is TGTGCCAGCAGCTTGGGGACGGGAGGGGCGCTTGGTTTTGATACGCAGTATTTT. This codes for CASSLGTGGALGFDTQYF.

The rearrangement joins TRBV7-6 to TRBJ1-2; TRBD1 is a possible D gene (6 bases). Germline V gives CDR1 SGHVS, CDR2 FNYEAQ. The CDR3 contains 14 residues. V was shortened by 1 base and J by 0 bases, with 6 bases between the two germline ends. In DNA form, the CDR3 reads TGTGCCAGCAGCTTAGGGACAGCTAACTATGGCTACACCTTC. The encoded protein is CASSLGTANYGYTF.

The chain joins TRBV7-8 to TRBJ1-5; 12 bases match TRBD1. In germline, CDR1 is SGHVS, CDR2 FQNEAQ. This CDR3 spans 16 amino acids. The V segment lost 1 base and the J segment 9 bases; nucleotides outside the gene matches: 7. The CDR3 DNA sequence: TGTGCCAGCAGCTTAGATCGGGACAGGGGGCTCGGGCCCCAGCATTTT. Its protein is CASSLDRDRGLGPQHF.

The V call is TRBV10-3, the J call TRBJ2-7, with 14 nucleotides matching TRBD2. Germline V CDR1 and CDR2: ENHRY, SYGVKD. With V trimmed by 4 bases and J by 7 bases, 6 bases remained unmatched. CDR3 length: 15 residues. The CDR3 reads CAISGLAGGRREQYF. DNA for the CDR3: TGTGCCATCAGTGGACTAGCGGGGGGGCGACGGGAGCAGTACTTC.

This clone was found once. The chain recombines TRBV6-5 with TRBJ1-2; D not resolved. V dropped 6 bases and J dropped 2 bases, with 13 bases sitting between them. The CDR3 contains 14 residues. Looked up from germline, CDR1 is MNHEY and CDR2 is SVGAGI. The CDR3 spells CASRWADGNYGYTF. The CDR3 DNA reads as TGTGCCAGCAGGTGGGCCGACGGAAACTATGGCTACACCTTC.

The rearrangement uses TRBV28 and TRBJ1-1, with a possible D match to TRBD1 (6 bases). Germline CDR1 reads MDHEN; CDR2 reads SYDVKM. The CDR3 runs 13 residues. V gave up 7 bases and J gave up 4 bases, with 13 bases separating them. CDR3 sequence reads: CASIKGGVTEAFF. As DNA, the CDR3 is TGTGCCAGCATAAAGGGGGGGGTCACTGAAGCTTTCTTT.

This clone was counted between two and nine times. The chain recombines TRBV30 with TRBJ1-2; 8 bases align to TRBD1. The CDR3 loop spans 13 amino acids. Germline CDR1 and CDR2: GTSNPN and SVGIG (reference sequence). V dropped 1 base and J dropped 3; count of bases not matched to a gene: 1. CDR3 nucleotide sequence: TGTGCCTGGAGTGGACAGGGGCACTATGGCTACACCTTC. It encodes CAWSGQGHYGYTF.

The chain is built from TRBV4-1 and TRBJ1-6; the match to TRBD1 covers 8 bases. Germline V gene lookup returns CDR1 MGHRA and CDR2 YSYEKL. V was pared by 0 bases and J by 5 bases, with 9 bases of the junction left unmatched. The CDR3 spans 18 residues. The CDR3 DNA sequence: TGCGCCAGCAGCCAAGATCCTAGAGGACAGGGCGATAATTCACCCCTCCACTTT. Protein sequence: CASSQDPRGQGDNSPLHF.